The T cell receptor (beta chain) under discussion was sequenced for a study of beta chain features in type 1 diabetes. Sequenced material consisted of expressed TCRB transcripts (all of the isolated RNA was reverse transcribed). TCRdb's copy holds only in-frame clones and misses some; the assay was immunoSEQ multiplex PCR. The table shows about 260,000 clones, with roughly 70% occurring only once. Trimming took 6 bases from V and 7 from J, leaving 7 bases between them. The CDR3 extends over 11 amino acids. Germline loops: CDR1 MGHDK, CDR2 SYGVNS. Material for sequencing was naive CD4+ T cells from blood. J is TRBJ2-4 and V is TRBV25-1; D unresolved. The source of this sequence is a man aged 25 to 40 in good health. CDR3 nucleotide sequence: TGTGCCAGCAGAAGTTCGAACATTCAGTACTTC. As protein: CASRSSNIQYF.